The rows below give T cell receptor beta chains drawn from one sample of a study of blood T cell repertoires in COVID-19. TCRdb keeps only in-frame clones here, not all; method: immunoSEQ multiplex PCR. The table lists some 130,000 clones, approximately 81% of them singletons. The material sequenced was peripheral blood. All receptors come from a woman older than 75 with acute or convalescent COVID-19. Each CDR3 is given with its conserved first and last residue. The D gene is left open where the match is weak. Only part of the rows carry a size: once, few, many, or a class if the clone is expanded.

j_call: TRBJ1-2; d_call: -; v_call: TRBV6-2/TRBV6-3; clone_size: -; cdr3_aa: CASSGQGIGYTF; cdr3_nt: TGTGCCAGCAGTGGCCAGGGGATCGGCTACACCTTC
j_call: TRBJ2-1; d_call: TRBD2; v_call: TRBV2; clone_size: -; cdr3_aa: CASSETGLSGVSSYNEQFF; cdr3_nt: TGTGCCAGCAGTGAAACGGGGCTTAGCGGGGTGAGCTCCTACAATGAGCAGTTCTTC
j_call: TRBJ1-5; d_call: TRBD1; v_call: TRBV4-3; clone_size: -; cdr3_aa: CASSQDWGQGYQPQHF; cdr3_nt: TGCGCCAGCAGCCAAGATTGGGGACAGGGCTATCAGCCCCAGCATTTT
j_call: TRBJ2-3; d_call: TRBD1; v_call: TRBV19; clone_size: -; cdr3_aa: CASSDTGVGTDTQYF; cdr3_nt: TGTGCCAGTAGCGACACAGGGGTGGGTACAGATACGCAGTATTTT
j_call: TRBJ1-1; d_call: TRBD1; v_call: TRBV5-1; clone_size: -; cdr3_aa: CASSLGTGGRGAFF; cdr3_nt: TGCGCCAGCAGCTTGGGAACAGGGGGCAGGGGAGCTTTCTTT
j_call: TRBJ1-4; d_call: -; v_call: TRBV7-6; clone_size: -; cdr3_aa: CASSLVRAAEKLFF; cdr3_nt: TGTGCCAGCAGCTTAGTGCGAGCCGCTGAAAAGCTGTTTTTT
j_call: TRBJ2-1; d_call: TRBD2; v_call: TRBV10-3; clone_size: -; cdr3_aa: CAIRSGTSGRYNEQFF; cdr3_nt: TGTGCCATCAGGTCGGGGACTAGCGGGAGGTACAATGAGCAGTTCTTC
j_call: TRBJ2-7; d_call: -; v_call: TRBV4-3; clone_size: -; cdr3_aa: CASSQELSEGATYEQYF; cdr3_nt: TGCGCCAGCAGCCAAGAGTTGTCGGAGGGAGCGACCTACGAGCAGTACTTC
j_call: TRBJ1-2; d_call: -; v_call: TRBV28; clone_size: -; cdr3_aa: CASREAASYGYTF; cdr3_nt: TGTGCCAGCCGGGAGGCGGCTTCCTATGGCTACACCTTC
j_call: TRBJ2-4; d_call: TRBD1; v_call: TRBV3-1/TRBV3-2; clone_size: -; cdr3_aa: CASSQESSTGDRNIQYF; cdr3_nt: TGTGCCAGCAGCCAAGAGTCATCGACAGGGGATAGAAACATTCAGTACTTC
j_call: TRBJ1-2; d_call: -; v_call: TRBV30; clone_size: once; cdr3_aa: CAWTGTGFYGYTF; cdr3_nt: TGTGCCTGGACCGGAACAGGGTTCTATGGCTACACCTTC
j_call: TRBJ1-2; d_call: TRBD1; v_call: TRBV7-2; clone_size: -; cdr3_aa: CASSSDRGLGGYTF; cdr3_nt: TGTGCCAGCAGCTCGGACAGGGGCCTGGGTGGCTACACCTTC
j_call: TRBJ1-5; d_call: TRBD1; v_call: TRBV6-2/TRBV6-3; clone_size: -; cdr3_aa: CASSAGTGAITFNQPQHF; cdr3_nt: TGTGCCAGCAGTGCCGGGACAGGGGCCATCACGTTCAATCAGCCCCAGCATTTT
j_call: TRBJ1-1; d_call: -; v_call: TRBV5-1; clone_size: -; cdr3_aa: CASSLAGGNDAEAFF; cdr3_nt: TGCGCCAGCAGCTTGGCTGGGGGGAATGACGCTGAAGCTTTCTTT
j_call: TRBJ1-1; d_call: TRBD1; v_call: TRBV28; clone_size: few; cdr3_aa: CASGPTGDIMNTEAFF; cdr3_nt: TGTGCCAGCGGCCCGACAGGGGACATCATGAACACTGAAGCTTTCTTT
j_call: TRBJ1-1; d_call: TRBD1; v_call: TRBV29-1; clone_size: -; cdr3_aa: CSVGQGNTEAFF; cdr3_nt: TGCAGCGTCGGACAGGGGAACACTGAAGCTTTCTTT
j_call: TRBJ2-7; d_call: TRBD2; v_call: TRBV11-3; clone_size: once; cdr3_aa: CASSSGLAGDEQYF; cdr3_nt: TGTGCCAGCAGCTCGGGACTAGCGGGAGACGAGCAGTACTTC
j_call: TRBJ1-4; d_call: TRBD1; v_call: TRBV5-6; clone_size: -; cdr3_aa: CASSLKDRELKLFF; cdr3_nt: TGTGCCAGCAGCTTAAAAGACAGGGAATTGAAACTGTTTTTT
j_call: TRBJ1-5; d_call: -; v_call: TRBV7-9; clone_size: once; cdr3_aa: CASSSFNQPQHF; cdr3_nt: TGTGCCAGCAGCTCCTTTAATCAGCCCCAGCATTTT
j_call: TRBJ1-1; d_call: -; v_call: TRBV5-4; clone_size: -; cdr3_aa: CASSLVIGGAKEAFF; cdr3_nt: TGTGCCAGCAGCTTGGTTATAGGGGGGGCAAAAGAAGCTTTCTTT
j_call: TRBJ2-3; d_call: -; v_call: TRBV15; clone_size: -; cdr3_aa: CATSRDRVSDTQYF; cdr3_nt: TGTGCCACCAGCAGAGACAGGGTTTCAGATACGCAGTATTTT
j_call: TRBJ1-4; d_call: TRBD1; v_call: TRBV27; clone_size: -; cdr3_aa: CASSFRTGGEKLFF; cdr3_nt: TGTGCCAGCAGTTTTAGGACAGGGGGTGAAAAACTGTTTTTT
j_call: TRBJ2-2; d_call: -; v_call: TRBV27; clone_size: -; cdr3_aa: CASSPRTDPGELFF; cdr3_nt: TGTGCCAGCAGTCCCCGGACAGACCCCGGGGAGCTGTTTTTT
j_call: TRBJ1-1; d_call: TRBD1; v_call: TRBV3-1/TRBV3-2; clone_size: -; cdr3_aa: CASSHPRTGLNTEAFF; cdr3_nt: TGTGCCAGCAGCCATCCTCGGACAGGATTGAACACTGAAGCTTTCTTT
j_call: TRBJ1-1; d_call: -; v_call: TRBV18; clone_size: few; cdr3_aa: CASSSLQGGTEAFF; cdr3_nt: TGTGCCAGCTCATCTCTACAGGGAGGGACTGAAGCTTTCTTT
j_call: TRBJ1-4; d_call: -; v_call: TRBV6-4; clone_size: once; cdr3_aa: CASSCTGPSTNEKLFF; cdr3_nt: TGTGCCAGCAGTTGCACAGGGCCCTCAACTAATGAAAAACTGTTTTTT
j_call: TRBJ1-2; d_call: TRBD1; v_call: TRBV5-6; clone_size: few; cdr3_aa: CASSQQGTYGYTF; cdr3_nt: TGTGCCAGCAGCCAACAGGGGACCTATGGCTACACCTTC
j_call: TRBJ1-1; d_call: TRBD1; v_call: TRBV7-2; clone_size: -; cdr3_aa: CASKQGETEAFF; cdr3_nt: TGTGCCAGCAAACAGGGGGAGACTGAAGCTTTCTTT
j_call: TRBJ2-1; d_call: TRBD2; v_call: TRBV5-1; clone_size: -; cdr3_aa: CASTVSGGYNEQFF; cdr3_nt: TGCGCCAGTACTGTTTCGGGAGGTTACAATGAGCAGTTCTTC
j_call: TRBJ1-1; d_call: -; v_call: TRBV19; clone_size: -; cdr3_aa: CASSPNRVTEAFF; cdr3_nt: TGTGCCAGTAGTCCTAACAGGGTCACTGAAGCTTTCTTT
j_call: TRBJ2-1; d_call: -; v_call: TRBV10-1; clone_size: once; cdr3_aa: CASSGRRGYDEQFF; cdr3_nt: TGCGCCAGCAGTGGGAGAAGGGGGTACGATGAGCAGTTCTTC
j_call: TRBJ2-3; d_call: TRBD2; v_call: TRBV3-1/TRBV3-2; clone_size: -; cdr3_aa: CASSQDLGGGEGDTQYF; cdr3_nt: TGTGCCAGCAGCCAAGATCTCGGCGGGGGGGAGGGAGATACGCAGTATTTT
j_call: TRBJ2-3; d_call: TRBD2; v_call: TRBV5-1; clone_size: -; cdr3_aa: CASSWTSGSYTDTQYF; cdr3_nt: TGCGCCAGCAGCTGGACTAGCGGGAGCTACACAGATACGCAGTATTTT
j_call: TRBJ1-5; d_call: -; v_call: TRBV12-3/TRBV12-4; clone_size: -; cdr3_aa: CASSLAHKAQHF; cdr3_nt: TGTGCCAGCAGTTTAGCTCACAAAGCCCAGCATTTT
j_call: TRBJ2-3; d_call: TRBD2; v_call: TRBV20-1; clone_size: -; cdr3_aa: CSASPSGTTDTQYF; cdr3_nt: TGCAGTGCTAGTCCTAGCGGGACTACAGATACGCAGTATTTT
j_call: TRBJ2-7; d_call: TRBD1; v_call: TRBV28; clone_size: few; cdr3_aa: CASSPPGTGGYEQYF; cdr3_nt: TGTGCCAGCAGTCCCCCCGGGACAGGGGGGTACGAGCAGTACTTC
j_call: TRBJ2-1; d_call: TRBD2; v_call: TRBV4-1; clone_size: -; cdr3_aa: CASSQAEVSGGAPEQFF; cdr3_nt: TGCGCCAGCAGCCAAGCTGAAGTAAGCGGGGGGGCCCCTGAGCAGTTCTTC
j_call: TRBJ1-1; d_call: TRBD1; v_call: TRBV4-3; clone_size: -; cdr3_aa: CASSQGTVTNTEAFF; cdr3_nt: TGCGCCAGCAGCCAGGGGACAGTTACTAACACTGAAGCTTTCTTT
j_call: TRBJ2-1; d_call: TRBD2; v_call: TRBV7-2; clone_size: -; cdr3_aa: CASSLGVTSGTNEQFF; cdr3_nt: TGTGCCAGCAGCTTAGGGGTGACTAGCGGGACAAATGAGCAGTTCTTC
j_call: TRBJ2-2; d_call: -; v_call: TRBV5-1; clone_size: -; cdr3_aa: CASSLDPGTGELFF; cdr3_nt: TGCGCCAGCAGCTTGGACCCGGGGACCGGGGAGCTGTTTTTT
j_call: TRBJ2-5; d_call: TRBD2; v_call: TRBV6-2/TRBV6-3; clone_size: -; cdr3_aa: CASSLELAGGRQETQYF; cdr3_nt: TGTGCCAGCAGTTTAGAACTAGCGGGAGGGCGTCAAGAGACCCAGTACTTC
j_call: TRBJ2-3; d_call: -; v_call: TRBV19; clone_size: -; cdr3_aa: CASIGQRPTDTQYF; cdr3_nt: TGTGCCAGCATCGGACAACGGCCCACAGATACGCAGTATTTT
j_call: TRBJ2-3; d_call: -; v_call: TRBV29-1; clone_size: -; cdr3_aa: CSVEKAGGTDTQYF; cdr3_nt: TGCAGCGTTGAAAAAGCAGGGGGCACAGATACGCAGTATTTT
j_call: TRBJ2-1; d_call: TRBD2; v_call: TRBV2; clone_size: -; cdr3_aa: CASSRLADNSENEQFF; cdr3_nt: TGTGCCAGCTCCCGACTAGCGGACAACTCGGAAAATGAGCAGTTCTTC
j_call: TRBJ1-5; d_call: -; v_call: TRBV19; clone_size: -; cdr3_aa: CASSMAGAYSNQPQHF; cdr3_nt: TGTGCCAGTAGTATGGCGGGGGCTTATAGCAATCAGCCCCAGCATTTT
j_call: TRBJ1-1; d_call: TRBD1; v_call: TRBV9; clone_size: -; cdr3_aa: CASSVAQGGITEAFF; cdr3_nt: TGTGCCAGCAGCGTAGCACAGGGGGGTATAACTGAAGCTTTCTTT
j_call: TRBJ1-4; d_call: -; v_call: TRBV28; clone_size: once; cdr3_aa: CASNSVGAYEKLFF; cdr3_nt: TGTGCCAGCAATAGTGTTGGGGCATATGAAAAACTGTTTTTT
j_call: TRBJ1-2; d_call: -; v_call: TRBV2; clone_size: -; cdr3_aa: CASSRTAWDYGYTF; cdr3_nt: TGTGCCAGCAGTCGGACAGCCTGGGACTATGGCTACACCTTC
j_call: TRBJ2-3; d_call: -; v_call: TRBV7-2; clone_size: -; cdr3_aa: CASSLARRGGDTQYF; cdr3_nt: TGTGCCAGCAGCTTAGCTCGCAGGGGTGGAGATACGCAGTATTTT
j_call: TRBJ2-2; d_call: -; v_call: TRBV5-1; clone_size: -; cdr3_aa: CASSSYSDRELFF; cdr3_nt: TGCGCCAGCAGCTCGTACTCGGACAGGGAGCTGTTTTTT
j_call: TRBJ2-7; d_call: -; v_call: TRBV12-5; clone_size: once; cdr3_aa: CASGLGATATIEQYF; cdr3_nt: TGTGCTAGTGGTTTGGGCGCGACAGCTACAATCGAGCAGTACTTC
j_call: TRBJ2-3; d_call: TRBD2; v_call: TRBV9; clone_size: -; cdr3_aa: CASSDTLGLAGGPADTQYF; cdr3_nt: TGTGCCAGCAGCGACACCCTGGGACTAGCGGGGGGGCCGGCAGATACGCAGTATTTT
j_call: TRBJ2-1; d_call: -; v_call: TRBV19; clone_size: -; cdr3_aa: CASSIVVYNEQFF; cdr3_nt: TGTGCCAGCAGTATAGTAGTCTACAATGAGCAGTTCTTC
j_call: TRBJ1-2; d_call: TRBD1; v_call: TRBV6-2/TRBV6-3; clone_size: -; cdr3_aa: CASSYEGAFYGYTF; cdr3_nt: TGTGCCAGCAGTTACGAGGGGGCTTTCTATGGCTACACCTTC
j_call: TRBJ1-1; d_call: TRBD1; v_call: TRBV29-1; clone_size: -; cdr3_aa: CSAEDRMNTEAFF; cdr3_nt: TGCAGCGCTGAGGACAGGATGAACACTGAAGCTTTCTTT
j_call: TRBJ1-4; d_call: -; v_call: TRBV28; clone_size: -; cdr3_aa: CASSNSGILNEKLFF; cdr3_nt: TGTGCCAGCAGTAACTCCGGGATACTCAATGAAAAACTGTTTTTT
j_call: TRBJ1-2; d_call: -; v_call: TRBV19; clone_size: -; cdr3_aa: CASTDLLGYTF; cdr3_nt: TGTGCCAGTACTGACTTGCTTGGCTACACCTTC